The subject of this entry is one T cell receptor (beta chain). V lost 1 base and J 0 bases, leaving 7 bases between the germline ends. The CDR3 contains 15 residues. Germline V gene sequence: CDR1 LGHNA, CDR2 YSLEER. The sample comes from a study of blood T cell repertoires in COVID-19. TCRdb keeps only in-frame clones here, not all; method: immunoSEQ multiplex PCR. The table records around 13,000 clones, roughly 85% of them present only once. V usage is TRBV4-3 and J usage is TRBJ1-5; D gene ambiguous. The TCR comes from a human donor in a cohort sampled during active COVID-19. The specimen sequenced was peripheral blood. The CDR3 sequence is CASSQVGGSNQPQHF. CDR3 DNA: TGCGCCAGCAGCCAAGTGGGAGGTAGCAATCAGCCCCAGCATTTT.